This entry features one TCR beta chain sequence. This specimen belongs to a study of cytomegalovirus exposure and HLA in healthy donors. In the study overall: Samples from HLA-typed donors yielded approximately 80 million unique TCRs in an early data release.

Primers included in the PCR were 60 Vbeta and 13 Jbeta primers. Clones were sequenced by immunoSEQ multiplex PCR, and TCRdb holds only the in-frame ones, with some missing. The table records about 78,000 clones, around 70% of them present only once. The CDR3 is 14 amino acids. Germline V gives CDR1 SSHAT, CDR2 FNYEAQ (reference sequence). The V end was cut by 3 bases, the J end by 4 bases, with 12 bases between. The chain couples TRBV7-7 to TRBJ2-5; a possible D gene is TRBD2 (6 bases). The TCR sequence derives from a woman aged 40 to 49 in good health and CMV-seropositive. Sequencing input: PBMCs. The CDR3 spells CASSFGGVSETQYF. In DNA form, the CDR3 reads TGTGCCAGCAGCTTCGGAGGGGTTTCAGAGACCCAGTACTTC.